This note documents a single T cell receptor (beta chain) sequence. V lost 0 bases to trimming and J lost 8 bases, with 13 bases between them. This CDR3 region has 13 residues. Germline V CDR1 and CDR2: SQVTM, ANQGSEA. The PCR employed 60 Vbeta primers together with 13 Jbeta primers. Produced via immunoSEQ multiplex PCR; TCRdb's table is partial and in-frame only. Of roughly 190,000 clones in the sample, around 83% were seen once. The data belong to a study of cytomegalovirus exposure and HLA in healthy donors. This sequence joins TRBV29-1 and TRBJ1-2; maybe TRBD1 (5 bases). The sequence derives from a man in his forties or fifties in good health and CMV-seropositive. Specimen: PBMCs. CDR3 loop: CSVEDGGERGYTF. DNA for the CDR3: TGCAGCGTTGAAGACGGGGGGGAAAGGGGCTACACCTTC.